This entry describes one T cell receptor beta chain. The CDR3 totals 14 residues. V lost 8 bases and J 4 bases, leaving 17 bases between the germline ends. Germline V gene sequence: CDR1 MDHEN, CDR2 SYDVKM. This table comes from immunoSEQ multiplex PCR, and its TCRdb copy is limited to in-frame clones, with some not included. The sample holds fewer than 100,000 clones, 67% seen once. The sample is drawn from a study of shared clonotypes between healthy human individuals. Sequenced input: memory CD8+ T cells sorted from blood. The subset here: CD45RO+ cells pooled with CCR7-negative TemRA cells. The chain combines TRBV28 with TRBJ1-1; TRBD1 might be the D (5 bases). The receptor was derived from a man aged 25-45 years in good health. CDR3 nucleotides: TGTGCCAGCTCGGGACCTGGGACCGCCACTGAAGCTTTCTTT. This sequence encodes CASSGPGTATEAFF.